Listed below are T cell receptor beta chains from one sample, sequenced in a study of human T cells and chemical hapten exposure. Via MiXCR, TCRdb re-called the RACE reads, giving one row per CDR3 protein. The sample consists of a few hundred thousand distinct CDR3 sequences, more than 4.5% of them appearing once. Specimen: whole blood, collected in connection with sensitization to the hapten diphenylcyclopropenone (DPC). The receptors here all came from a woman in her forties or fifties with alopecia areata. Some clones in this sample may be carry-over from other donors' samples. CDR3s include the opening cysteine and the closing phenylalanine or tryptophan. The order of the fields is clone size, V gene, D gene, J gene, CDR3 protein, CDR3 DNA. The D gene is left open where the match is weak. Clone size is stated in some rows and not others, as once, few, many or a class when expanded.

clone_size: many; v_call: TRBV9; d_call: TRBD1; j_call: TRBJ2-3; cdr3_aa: CASSVPRQGASPDTQYF; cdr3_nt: TGTGCCAGCAGCGTTCCGAGACAGGGGGCGTCCCCAGATACGCAGTATTTT
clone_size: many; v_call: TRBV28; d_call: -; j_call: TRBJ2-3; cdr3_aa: CASTAASTDTQYF; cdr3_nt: TGTGCCAGCACCGCGGCTAGCACAGATACGCAGTATTTT
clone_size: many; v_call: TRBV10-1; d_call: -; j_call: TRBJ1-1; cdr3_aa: CASSESRFGVYAFF; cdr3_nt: TGCGCCAGCAGTGAGTCGAGATTCGGGGTATACGCTTTCTTT
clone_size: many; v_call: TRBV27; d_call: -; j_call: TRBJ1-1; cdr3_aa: CASSLVRIGSNTEAFF; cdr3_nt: TGTGCCAGCAGTTTAGTAAGGATAGGGAGCAACACTGAAGCTTTCTTT
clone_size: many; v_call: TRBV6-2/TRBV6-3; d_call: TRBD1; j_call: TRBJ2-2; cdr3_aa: CASRPLGTGRGTGELFF; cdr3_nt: TGTGCCAGCAGACCACTCGGGACAGGGAGAGGCACCGGGGAGCTGTTTTTT
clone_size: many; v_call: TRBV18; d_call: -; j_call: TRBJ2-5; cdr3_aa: CASKRMEGETQYF; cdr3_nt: TGTGCCAGCAAGAGAATGGAAGGAGAGACCCAGTACTTC
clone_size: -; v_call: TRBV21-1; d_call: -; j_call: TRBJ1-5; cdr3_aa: CASIVREIKEDYSNQPQHF; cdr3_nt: TGTGCCAGCATCGTCAGGGAGATTAAGGAAGACTATAGCAATCAGCCCCAGCATTTT
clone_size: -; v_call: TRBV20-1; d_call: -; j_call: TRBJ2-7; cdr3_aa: CSASEIKHYEQYF; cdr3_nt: TGCAGTGCTAGCGAGATTAAACACTACGAGCAGTACTTC
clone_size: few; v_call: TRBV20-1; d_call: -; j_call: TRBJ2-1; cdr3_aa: CSAPVASSSYNEQFF; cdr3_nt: TGCAGTGCCCCGGTGGCCTCCAGCTCCTACAATGAGCAGTTCTTC
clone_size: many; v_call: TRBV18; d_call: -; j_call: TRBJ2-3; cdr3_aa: CASSPWGTDTQYF; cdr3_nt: TGTGCCAGCTCACCGTGGGGCACAGATACGCAGTATTTT
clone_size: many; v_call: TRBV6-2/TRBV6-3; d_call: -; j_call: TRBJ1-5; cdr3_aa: CASGEGWGPQHF; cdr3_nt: TGTGCCAGCGGGGAAGGCTGGGGGCCCCAGCATTTT
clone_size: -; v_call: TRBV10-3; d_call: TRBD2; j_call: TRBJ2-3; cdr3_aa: CAISFITSGSTDTQYF; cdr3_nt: TGTGCCATCAGTTTTATAACTAGCGGTAGCACAGATACGCAGTATTTT
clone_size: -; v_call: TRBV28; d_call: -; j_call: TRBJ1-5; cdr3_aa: CASITLDAGSAQPQHF; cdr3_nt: TGTGCCAGCATTACTCTGGACGCCGGATCGGCTCAGCCCCAGCATTTT
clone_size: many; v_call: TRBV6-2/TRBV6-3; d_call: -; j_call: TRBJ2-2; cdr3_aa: CASQALKTGELFF; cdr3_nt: TGTGCCAGCCAGGCTCTCAAAACCGGGGAGCTGTTTTTT
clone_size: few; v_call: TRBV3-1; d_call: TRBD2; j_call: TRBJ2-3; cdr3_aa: CASSQGLAGYTDTQYF; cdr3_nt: TGTGCCAGCAGCCAAGGACTAGCGGGATACACAGATACGCAGTATTTT
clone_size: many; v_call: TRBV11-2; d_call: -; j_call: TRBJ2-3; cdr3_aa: CASATSVPPGHTQYF; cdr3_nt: TGTGCCAGCGCCACTAGTGTCCCCCCCGGTCATACGCAGTATTTT
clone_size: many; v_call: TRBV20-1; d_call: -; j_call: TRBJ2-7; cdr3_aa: CSAARGDRSYEQYF; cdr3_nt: TGCAGTGCCGCCAGGGGGGACAGAAGCTACGAGCAGTACTTC
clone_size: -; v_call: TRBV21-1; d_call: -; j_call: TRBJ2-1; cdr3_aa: CASSKEASGITEQFF; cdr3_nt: TGTGCCAGCAGCAAAGAAGCTAGCGGGATTACTGAGCAGTTCTTC
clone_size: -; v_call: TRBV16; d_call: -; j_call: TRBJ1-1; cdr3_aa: CASSQSQENTEAFF; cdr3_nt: TGTGCCAGCAGCCAATCTCAGGAGAACACTGAAGCTTTCTTT
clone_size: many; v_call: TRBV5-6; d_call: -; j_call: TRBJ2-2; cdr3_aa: CASREKGITGELFF; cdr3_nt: TGTGCCAGCAGAGAAAAGGGAATCACCGGGGAGCTGTTTTTT
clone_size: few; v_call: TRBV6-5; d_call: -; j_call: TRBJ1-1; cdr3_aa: CASSTGRNTEAFF; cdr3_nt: TGTGCCAGCAGTACTGGACGGAACACTGAAGCTTTCTTT
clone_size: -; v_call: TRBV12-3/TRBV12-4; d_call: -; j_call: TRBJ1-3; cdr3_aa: CASTNSGNTIYF; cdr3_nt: TGTGCCTCGACGAACTCTGGAAACACCATATATTTT
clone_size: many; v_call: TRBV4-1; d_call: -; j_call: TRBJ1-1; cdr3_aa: CASSQETLNTEAFF; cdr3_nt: TGCGCCAGCAGCCAAGAAACGCTCAACACTGAAGCTTTCTTT
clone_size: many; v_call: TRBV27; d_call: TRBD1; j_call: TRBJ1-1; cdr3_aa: CASKLTGGYAEAFF; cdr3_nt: TGTGCCAGCAAGTTGACAGGGGGCTATGCTGAAGCTTTCTTT